The entry below gives a single T cell receptor (beta chain) sequence along with its context. The antigen remains unidentified. TCRdb's table, derived via immunoSEQ multiplex PCR, lists solely in-frame clones and lacks some. The table records more than 25,000 clones, 75% to 90% of them present only once. The entry originates in a study of OX40 agonist ivuxolimab in advanced cancers. Study context: Dose-escalation cases comprised hepatocellular carcinoma, melanoma, renal cell or head and neck cancer. Overall study results and limits: Partial responders treated at 0.1-3.0 mg/kg exhibited clonal expansion among the lowest measured. Expanded clones belonging to CD8+ T cells outnumbered, on average, those of CD4+. Expanded peripheral T cell antigen specificity was not determined.

There are 12 residues in the CDR3. The TCR comes from an adult with an advanced solid tumor such as melanoma, head and neck, liver or kidney cancer. The sequencing used CD4+ or CD8+ T cells sorted from blood, collected in a trial of the OX40 agonist ivuxolimab. The chain carries TRBV21-1 and TRBJ1-2. TRBV21-1 is recorded as a pseudogene. CDR3 DNA: TGTGCCAGCAGCAAACAATGTGGTGGCTACACCTTC. It encodes CASSKQCGGYTF.